This T cell receptor beta chain came from a study of Tregs in tolerant kidney transplant recipients (dated by TCRdb to between 2019 and 2020). Regarding the study in general: The transplants used related donors with nonmyeloablative bone marrow transplantation, and mixed chimerism in the human trials was transient. Before combined kidney and bone marrow transplantation, this study identified donor-specific regulatory T cells using TCRbeta sequencing and then followed those same cells after transplant.

V loses 0 bases of germline sequence and J loses 4 bases, and the interval between the two ends is 10 bases. From cysteine to phenylalanine, the CDR3 is 13 amino acids long. The CDR3 was read in part: 30 bases, with the frame set at base 1. CDR1 and CDR2 are read off the germline V gene (reference sequence) as GTSNPN and SVGIG. A word on this clone: Its antigen remains unidentified. The observed sequence ends 3 residues before the CDR3 terminus, with the missing tail filled in from the germline J gene.

Read against the paper, the sample's time point label means: blood sample drawn before combined kidney and bone marrow transplant. Unstimulated Tregs (CD4+CD25+CD127-), CD4+ non-Tregs (CD4+CD25-), CD4 and CD8 cells were FACS-sorted from thawed PBMCs. The patients were several recipients of combined kidney and bone marrow transplants from the ITN036ST trial, and samples were available only for these trial subjects. Healthy control blood was processed to PBMCs with a Ficoll density gradient and then cryopreserved, whereas patient PBMCs were collected both before and after transplant. For TCRbeta CDR3 sequencing, genomic DNA was extracted from sorted cells using the QIAGEN DNeasy Blood and Tissue Kit. High-throughput TCRbeta CDR3 sequencing was carried out commercially through immunoSEQ, with PCR amplification with bias correction and internal controls included. The published analysis was carried out like this. A unique productive TCRbeta sequence was defined by the CDR3 nucleotide sequence when primers matched, and otherwise by the CDR3 amino acid sequence together with the Vbeta and Jbeta genes. Sorting error was corrected by removing sequences shared between sorted populations at a frequency ratio of 2:1 or less, and the remaining shared sequences were assigned to the higher population. A sequence was defined as donor-reactive if the sequence was expanded at least 5-fold in CFSE-low cells compared with unstimulated cells and had a frequency of at least 0.01% in CFSE-low cells. Repertoire divergence was quantified by Jensen-Shannon divergence using the top 100 TCRbeta sequences ranked by frequency. For samples with multiple sequencing runs, sorting error was corrected separately for each run before the runs were pooled. Here the immuneACCESS table is served through TCRdb, limited to in-frame sequences with V and J called. Missing clones are a known gap in these copies; in checked studies unresolved V genes cover under half, and the rest lacks a known reason. V and J calls and clone size are as listed in that table; D and trimming were resolved from the DNA. This sample's table has entries for tens of thousands of clones. Together, the top ten hold 0.8% to 1% of the sample.

What the authors observed across the whole study: In tolerant patients, the expansion of donor-specific Tregs was greater than global Treg expansion, suggesting that the expansion was antigen-driven rather than nonspecific. For some patients the PCR primers changed over time, which made it impossible to compare the samples from those patients at the nucleotide level. The study was constrained by small patient numbers, and validation of the findings is required in larger populations and under other immunosuppression protocols. Expanding Tregs with activated donor B cells appeared to identify the most biologically relevant and donor-specific TCRbeta repertoire. Biological reproducibility was not examined directly, but technical replication error appeared to be minimal.

Sequenced here: CD4+ T cells from blood, sampled before the transplant. The receptor's source is a human donor who received a combined kidney and bone marrow transplant. The chain links TRBV30 with TRBJ2-7, with the identity of the D gene unclear. The CDR3 has the sequence CAWSVQTAYEQYF. Partial CDR3 DNA: TGTGCCTGGAGTGTACAGACGGCTTACGAG.